Listed here are 28 T cell receptor beta chains from one sample, sequenced in a study of OX40 agonist ivuxolimab in advanced cancers. Some clones are missing from TCRdb's copy, which holds only in-frame ones; the method was immunoSEQ multiplex PCR. This repertoire shows 70,000 to 90,000 clones, under 95% found once; its top ten account for about 0.4%. Material: CD4+ or CD8+ T cells sorted from blood, obtained in a trial of the OX40 agonist ivuxolimab. The origin of the receptors is an adult with an advanced solid tumor such as melanoma, head and neck, liver or kidney cancer.

V and J are TRBV19 and TRBJ2-5, with 7 bases identical to TRBD1. Germline V gene lookup returns CDR1 LNHDA and CDR2 SQIVND (reference sequence). Trimming at V came to 5 bases and at J to 2 bases, leaving 5 bases not matched to a gene. This CDR3 comprises 14 residues. This chain's CDR3 is CASSVGTAQETQYF. As DNA, the CDR3 is TGTGCCAGTAGTGTTGGGACAGCTCAAGAGACCCAGTACTTC.

The genes are TRBV7-6 and TRBJ2-5, with 7 bases lining up with TRBD1. The CDR3 is 15 amino acids. Germline V gives CDR1 SGHVS, CDR2 FNYEAQ. Trimming took 5 bases from V and 1 from J; bases not matched to a gene: 7. The CDR3 DNA follows: TGTGCCAGCAGCCGACAGGGACAGTTCCAAGAGACCCAGTACTTC. Its protein product is CASSRQGQFQETQYF.

This chain joins TRBV29-1 and TRBJ2-2; D not resolved. In germline, CDR1 is SQVTM, CDR2 ANQGSEA. V was shortened by 6 bases and J by 7 bases, with 9 bases between the two germline ends. CDR3 length equals 11 residues. The CDR3 loop is CSVMTVGELFF. The CDR3 DNA reads as TGCAGCGTAATGACGGTCGGGGAGCTGTTTTTT.

J is TRBJ1-4 and V is TRBV28; 7 nucleotides match TRBD1. Per the germline V gene, CDR1 is MDHEN and CDR2 is SYDVKM. The CDR3 has 15 residues. V gave up 4 bases and J gave up 4 bases; unmatched junction bases: 6. CDR3 DNA sequence: TGTGCCAGCAGTTCCCCAGGGGGTATTAATGAAAAACTGTTTTTT. It specifies CASSSPGGINEKLFF.

This chain uses TRBV19 with TRBJ2-7; no reliable D call. The CDR3 consists of 14 residues. Germline CDR1 LNHDA, CDR2 SQIVND (reference sequence). V was pared by 4 bases and J by 2 bases, with 12 bases between. The CDR3 reads CASSNKTVTYEQYF. CDR3 in DNA: TGTGCCAGTAGTAATAAGACTGTTACCTACGAGCAGTACTTC.

This clone has a single count. The chain is built from TRBV27 and TRBJ2-3; TRBD2 matches 13 bases. The CDR3 contains 16 residues. V gave up 6 bases and J gave up 5 bases; unmatched junction bases: 8. The V gene's germline CDR1 is MNHEY and CDR2 SMNVEV (reference sequence). CDR3 sequence: CASRRLAGGNLDTQYF. Here the CDR3 DNA reads TGTGCCAGCAGGAGACTAGCGGGAGGTAACCTAGATACGCAGTATTTT.

This chain connects TRBV28 to TRBJ2-3, with 7 bases fitting TRBD1. The CDR3 extends over 15 amino acids. In germline, CDR1 is MDHEN, CDR2 SYDVKM. The V segment lost 5 bases and the J segment 2 bases; nucleotides outside the gene matches: 7. In DNA, the CDR3 is TGTGCCAGCAGTCAATCGGGACAGAACACAGATACGCAGTATTTT. It codes for CASSQSGQNTDTQYF.

J is TRBJ2-7 and V is TRBV15; D unclear. The CDR3 has 14 residues. Trimming shortened V by 0 bases and J by 1 base, and 7 bases separated the two germline ends. Per germline, CDR1 LNHNV and CDR2 YYDKDF (reference sequence). CDR3 in DNA: TGTGCCACCAGCAGAGATGGTAGGTCCTACGAGCAGTACTTC. Amino acid sequence: CATSRDGRSYEQYF.

DNA of the CDR3: TGTGCCAGCAGACAAGGGGCGTATCCCTCCTACGAGCAGTACTTC. Amino acids: CASRQGAYPSYEQYF. The rearrangement links TRBV11-3 to TRBJ2-7; TRBD1 might be the D (5 bases). The germline CDR1 and CDR2 sequences are SGHNT and YENEEA. The CDR3 length is 15 residues. V lost 6 bases and J 0 bases, leaving 15 bases between the germline ends.

The V call is TRBV5-1, the J call TRBJ2-7; 9 bases map to TRBD1. There are 15 residues in the CDR3. Germline CDR1 reads SGHRS; CDR2 reads YFSETQ. Unmatched junction bases numbered 7, after V lost 4 bases and J lost 2 bases. In DNA, the CDR3 is TGCGCCAGCAGCCCTGGACAGGGGACCCCCTACGAGCAGTACTTC. It yields the protein CASSPGQGTPYEQYF.

V is TRBV18 and J is TRBJ2-7; D gene uncertain. This CDR3 has 13 amino acids. The V and J ends lost 1 base and 3 bases respectively, with 7 bases between them. The germline V gene has CDR1 KGHSH and CDR2 LQKENI. The CDR3 protein is CASSPRSDYEQYF. The CDR3 DNA sequence: TGTGCCAGCTCACCACGGTCGGACTACGAGCAGTACTTC.

The chain uses TRBV5-1 and TRBJ2-7; possible D gene TRBD1, 5 bases. Trimming cost V 5 bases and J 0 bases, with 12 bases left between them. This CDR3 comprises 14 residues. Germline V gives CDR1 SGHRS, CDR2 YFSETQ. The CDR3 protein is CASRGQGFSYEQYF. The CDR3 DNA follows: TGCGCCAGCAGAGGTCAGGGTTTCTCCTACGAGCAGTACTTC.

The CDR3 bases are TGTGCCAGCAGCTTAGTCCAAGGGACGACCTTTGCAACTAATGAAAAACTGTTTTTT. This codes for CASSLVQGTTFATNEKLFF. The chain joins TRBV7-8 to TRBJ1-4, with a weak D call TRBD1 (5 bases). This CDR3 is built from 19 residues. V lost 1 base, J lost 0 bases, and 18 bases lay in between. Per germline, CDR1 SGHVS and CDR2 FQNEAQ. Together with reference TRBV7-8 and TRBJ1-4, the CDR3 gives the full variable domain: GAGVSQSPRYKVAKRGQDVALRCDPISGHVSLFWYQQALGQGPEFLTYFQNEAQLDKSGLPSDRFFAERPEGSVSTLKIQRTQQEDSAVYLCASSLVQGTTFATNEKLFFGSGTQLSVL.

This sequence joins TRBV10-3 and TRBJ2-5, with 8 positions matching TRBD1. V lost 3 bases, J lost 4 bases, and 4 bases stayed unmatched. Germline loops: CDR1 ENHRY, CDR2 SYGVKD. The CDR3 is 14 amino acids. As DNA, the CDR3 is TGTGCCATCAGTGAAACAGGGGGAATAGAGACCCAGTACTTC. Translating gives CAISETGGIETQYF.

This clone was observed a handful of times. The rearrangement joins TRBV30 to TRBJ2-5; D is possibly TRBD1 (5 bases). Trimming removed 4 bases at V and 7 bases at J, with 25 bases between. In germline, CDR1 is GTSNPN, CDR2 SVGIG (reference sequence). This CDR3 has 16 residues. CDR3 in amino acids: CAWNDPRVPSGRTQYF. DNA for the CDR3: TGTGCCTGGAATGACCCCAGGGTACCCTCAGGACGGACCCAGTACTTC.

CDR3 coding DNA: TGTGCCAGCAGCTTAGGGGCCGGGGTCAACTATGGCTACACCTTC. Its translation: CASSLGAGVNYGYTF. This rearrangement joins TRBV7-9 to TRBJ1-2; no definite D call. Trimming cost V 1 base and J 2 bases, with 11 bases left between them. The CDR3 is made up of 15 amino acids. Germline V gene sequence: CDR1 SEHNR, CDR2 FQNEAQ (reference sequence). Combining the CDR3 with reference TRBV7-9 and TRBJ1-2 gives the whole variable domain DTGVSQNPRHKITKRGQNVTFRCDPISEHNRLYWYRQTLGQGPEFLTYFQNEAQLEKSRLLSDRFSAERPKGSFSTLEIQRTEQGDSAMYLCASSLGAGVNYGYTFGSGTRLTVV.

This chain joins TRBV18 and TRBJ2-1; no firm D call. CDR1 KGHSH and CDR2 LQKENI come from the germline V gene. CDR3 length equals 14 residues. Trimming pared 3 bases from V and 7 bases from J, leaving 13 bases between. CDR3 sequence reads: CASSPLQSGNEQFF. The DNA of the CDR3 is TGTGCCAGCTCACCTCTACAGTCCGGGAATGAGCAGTTCTTC.

The V and J genes are TRBV5-1 and TRBJ1-6; D gene uncertain. CDR3 length equals 13 residues. Germline CDR1 and CDR2: SGHRS and YFSETQ. Trimming took off 1 base at V and 10 bases at J, with 9 bases between the two ends. CDR3 nucleotides: TGCGCCAGCAGCTTGCAAAGTAACTCACCCCTCCACTTT. Translated, it gives CASSLQSNSPLHF.

Note on this clone: The same CDR3 is also encoded by other DNA sequences in this sample. The rearrangement uses TRBV5-1 and TRBJ2-2; 10 bases are a match to TRBD2. Germline V gene sequence: CDR1 SGHRS, CDR2 YFSETQ. The CDR3 spans 15 residues. V was clipped by 4 bases and J by 5 bases; unmatched bases: 5. CDR3 DNA: TGCGCCAGCAGCCCGCTAGCGGGAGATACCGGGGAGCTGTTTTTT. Translating gives CASSPLAGDTGELFF.

CDR3 sequence (DNA): TGCAGCGTTGAAACACAGGGGGCGAGTACAGATACGCAGTATTTT. Protein: CSVETQGASTDTQYF. The chain has TRBV29-1 and TRBJ2-3, with 9 nucleotides matching TRBD1. Germline V lookup: CDR1 SQVTM, CDR2 ANQGSEA. V trimming: 2 bases; J trimming: 3 bases; junction bases outside the gene matches: 6. CDR3 size: 15 residues.

The chain joins TRBV4-1 to TRBJ2-2; unclear D gene. Germline values: CDR1 MGHRA, CDR2 YSYEKL. CDR3 size: 16 residues. The V and J ends lost 1 base and 0 bases respectively, with 9 bases between them. CDR3 coding DNA: TGCGCCAGCAGCCAAGTAGGAAGGTCGAACACCGGGGAGCTGTTTTTT. It translates to CASSQVGRSNTGELFF.

This clone came up once. The chain links TRBV7-2 to TRBJ2-7, with a tentative D call TRBD1 (6 bases). V was trimmed by 3 bases and J by 3 bases, leaving 12 bases between them. CDR1 and CDR2 (germline): SGHTA, FQGNSA. This CDR3 has 14 amino acids. The CDR3 protein is CASSFQGPFYEQYF. For the CDR3, the DNA is TGTGCCAGCAGCTTTCAGGGGCCATTCTACGAGCAGTACTTC.

The J gene is TRBJ2-7, the V gene TRBV27; maybe TRBD1 (7 bases). The CDR3 consists of 15 residues. Germline loops: CDR1 MNHEY, CDR2 SMNVEV (reference sequence). Trimming removed 0 bases from V and 3 bases from J, with 12 bases in between. CDR3 nucleotide sequence: TGTGCCAGCAGTTTATCGTCCCAGGGGGGCTACGAGCAGTACTTC. This codes for CASSLSSQGGYEQYF.

This chain links TRBV6-4 with TRBJ1-5; D is unclear. The CDR3 extends over 15 amino acids. V shed 6 bases and J shed 5 bases, with 17 bases lying between them. The germline gives CDR1 MRHNA, CDR2 SNTAGT. The CDR3 reads CASREKTLRDQPQHF. CDR3 sequence (DNA): TGTGCCAGCAGAGAAAAAACCCTACGCGATCAGCCCCAGCATTTT.

The rearrangement joins TRBV5-6 to TRBJ1-6; D gene unclear. The ends were cut back, 4 bases at V and 4 bases at J, with 9 bases in the middle. Germline V gene data show CDR1 as SGHDT and CDR2 as YYEEEE. CDR3 length equals 14 residues. CDR3 nucleotide sequence: TGTGCCAGCAGCCTCACGGGGTATAATTCACCCCTCCACTTT. It translates to CASSLTGYNSPLHF.

The J gene is TRBJ1-5, the V gene TRBV5-4; no clear D. V was cut by 0 bases and J by 4 bases, with 8 bases left in between. The CDR3 is 14 amino acids. The germline gives CDR1 SGHNT, CDR2 YYREEE (reference sequence). CDR3 region: CASSLGGWNQPQHF. CDR3 in DNA: TGTGCCAGCAGCTTGGGAGGGTGGAATCAGCCCCAGCATTTT.

The chain links TRBV5-1 to TRBJ1-1, with unresolved D. The germline V gene has CDR1 SGHRS and CDR2 YFSETQ. Trimming took off 4 bases at V and 7 bases at J, with 17 bases between the two ends. This CDR3 spans 14 amino acids. CDR3 in amino acids: CASSVATVVGEAFF. The CDR3 nucleotides read TGCGCCAGCAGCGTAGCCACGGTAGTTGGTGAAGCTTTCTTT.

This clone was seen once. This sequence joins TRBV14 and TRBJ1-4; possible D gene TRBD1, 6 bases. The germline gives CDR1 SGHDN, CDR2 FVKESK. V gave up 4 bases and J gave up 8 bases, with 8 bases separating them. The CDR3 is 12 amino acids. CDR3 sequence reads: CASSLRGEKLFF. The CDR3 DNA is TGTGCCAGCAGCCTAAGGGGGGAAAAACTGTTTTTT.